This T cell receptor beta chain was recovered during a study of blood T cell repertoires in COVID-19. Study-wide background: Material from acute and convalescent COVID-19 was sourced from the United States, Italy and Spain. The cDNA or gDNA used as material had been derived from T cells, B-cell-depleted T cells, or PBMCs.

As originally analysed: Nucleated cell number was recorded as an estimate derived from reference gene primer amplification. Method: immunoSEQ multiplex PCR; TCRdb's copy keeps in-frame clones and lacks some. The V and J calls and clone size are taken from that table; D and trimming were inferred from the DNA. The table has under 250,000 clones, 60% to 85% seen once; the top ten hold around 7.3%. Sequencing was done on a sample of peripheral blood. The clonotype comes from an older woman with acute or convalescent COVID-19.

CDR3 sequence (DNA): TGTGCCATCAGTAGGGGCTCCTCTGGAAACACCATATATTTT. It encodes CAISRGSSGNTIYF. The gene calls are TRBV14 and TRBJ1-3; D is possibly TRBD1 (5 bases). Germline lookup yields CDR1 SGHDN and CDR2 FVKESK. V gave up 10 bases and J gave up 0 bases, with 13 bases separating them. The CDR3 runs to 14 residues.